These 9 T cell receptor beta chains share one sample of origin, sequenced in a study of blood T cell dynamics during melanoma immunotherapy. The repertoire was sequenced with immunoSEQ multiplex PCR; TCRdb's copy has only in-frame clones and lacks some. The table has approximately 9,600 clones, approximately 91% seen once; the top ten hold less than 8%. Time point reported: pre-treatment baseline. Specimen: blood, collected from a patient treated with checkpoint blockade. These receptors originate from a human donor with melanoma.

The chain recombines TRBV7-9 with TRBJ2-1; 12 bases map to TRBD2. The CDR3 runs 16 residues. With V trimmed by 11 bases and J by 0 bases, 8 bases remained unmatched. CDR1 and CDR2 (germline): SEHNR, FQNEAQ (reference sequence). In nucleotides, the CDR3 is TGTGCCGAGACTAGCGGGGGCCTGAGCTCCTACAATGAGCAGTTCTTC. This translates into CAETSGGLSSYNEQFF.

CDR3 nucleotide sequence: TGTGCCAGCAGTTCAAGGGGACAGGGGGTCATTCAGTACTTC. Protein product: CASSSRGQGVIQYF. The chain is built from TRBV27 and TRBJ2-4; 11 bases fit TRBD1. Looked up from germline, CDR1 is MNHEY and CDR2 is SMNVEV (reference sequence). Losses at the gene ends were 4 bases for V and 9 bases for J; bases not matched to a gene: 5. The length of the CDR3 is 14 residues.

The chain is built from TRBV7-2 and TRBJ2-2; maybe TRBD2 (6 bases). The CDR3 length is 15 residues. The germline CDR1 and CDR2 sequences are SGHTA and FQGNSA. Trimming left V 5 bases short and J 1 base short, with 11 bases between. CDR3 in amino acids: CASSAGTQNTGELFF. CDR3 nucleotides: TGTGCCAGCAGCGCCGGGACTCAGAACACCGGGGAGCTGTTTTTT. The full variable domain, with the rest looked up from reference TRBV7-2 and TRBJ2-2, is GAGVSQSPSNKVTEKGKDVELRCDPISGHTALYWYRQSLGQGLEFLIYFQGNSAPDKSGLPSDRFSAERTGGSVSTLTIQRTQQEDSAVYLCASSAGTQNTGELFFGEGSRLTVL.

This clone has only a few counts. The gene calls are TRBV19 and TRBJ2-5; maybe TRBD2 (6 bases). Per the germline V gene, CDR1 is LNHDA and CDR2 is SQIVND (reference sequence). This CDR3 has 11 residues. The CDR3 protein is CASGGQETQYF. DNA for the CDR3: TGTGCATCCGGGGGCCAAGAGACCCAGTACTTC.

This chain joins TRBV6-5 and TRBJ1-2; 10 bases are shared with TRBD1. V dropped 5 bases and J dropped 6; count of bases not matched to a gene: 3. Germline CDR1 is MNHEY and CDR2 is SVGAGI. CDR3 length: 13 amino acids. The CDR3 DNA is TGTGCCAGCAGTAGACAGGGGGCAAATGGCTACACCTTC. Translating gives CASSRQGANGYTF.

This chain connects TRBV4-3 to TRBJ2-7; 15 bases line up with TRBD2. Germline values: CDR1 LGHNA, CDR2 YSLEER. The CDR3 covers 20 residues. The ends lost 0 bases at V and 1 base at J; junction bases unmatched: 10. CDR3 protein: CASSQDWAGLAGGGSYEQYF. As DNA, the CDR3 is TGCGCCAGCAGCCAAGATTGGGCGGGACTAGCGGGAGGTGGGTCCTACGAGCAGTACTTC.

The CDR3: CASSSTLADHPYNEQFF. The CDR3 DNA follows: TGTGCCAGCAGTTCCACCTTAGCGGACCACCCCTACAATGAGCAGTTCTTC. The chain employs TRBV28 and TRBJ2-1; D may be TRBD2 (6 bases). The CDR3 is 17 residues long. Germline-derived CDR1 and CDR2 are MDHEN and SYDVKM. Deletions cut 4 bases from V and 2 bases from J, with 18 bases between.

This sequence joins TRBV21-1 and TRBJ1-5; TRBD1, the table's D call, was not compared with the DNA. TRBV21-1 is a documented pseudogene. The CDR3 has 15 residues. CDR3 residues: CASSKRYRGNQPQHF. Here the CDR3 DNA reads TGTGCCAGCAGCAAACGATACAGGGGTAATCAGCCCCAGCATTTT.

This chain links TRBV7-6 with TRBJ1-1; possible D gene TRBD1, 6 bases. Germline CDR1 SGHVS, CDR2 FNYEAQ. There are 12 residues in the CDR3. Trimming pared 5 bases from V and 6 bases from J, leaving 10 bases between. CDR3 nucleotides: TGTGCCAGCAGCCAGGGGACGGCTGAAGCTTTCTTT. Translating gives CASSQGTAEAFF.